The clone carrying this TCR beta chain was counted a single time. The sample contains more than one DNA sequence encoding this CDR3. The PCR had 60 Vbeta and 13 Jbeta primers. Some clones are missing from TCRdb's copy, which holds only in-frame ones; the method was immunoSEQ multiplex PCR. Of roughly 120,000 clones detected, 9.5% appear once; the ten largest clones hold less than 4%. The data are from a study of cytomegalovirus exposure and HLA in healthy donors. Source material: PBMCs. This TCR derives from a man aged 25-45 years in good health and CMV-seronegative.

CDR3 sequence: CAWSSLAGGLGELFF. DNA for the CDR3: TGTGCCTGGAGTTCCCTAGCGGGGGGGCTTGGGGAGCTGTTTTTT. V is TRBV30 and J is TRBJ2-2, with TRBD2 identical over 12 bases. Germline V gene data show CDR1 as GTSNPN and CDR2 as SVGIG (reference sequence). The V segment lost 2 bases and the J segment 8 bases; nucleotides outside the gene matches: 6. This CDR3 region has 15 residues.